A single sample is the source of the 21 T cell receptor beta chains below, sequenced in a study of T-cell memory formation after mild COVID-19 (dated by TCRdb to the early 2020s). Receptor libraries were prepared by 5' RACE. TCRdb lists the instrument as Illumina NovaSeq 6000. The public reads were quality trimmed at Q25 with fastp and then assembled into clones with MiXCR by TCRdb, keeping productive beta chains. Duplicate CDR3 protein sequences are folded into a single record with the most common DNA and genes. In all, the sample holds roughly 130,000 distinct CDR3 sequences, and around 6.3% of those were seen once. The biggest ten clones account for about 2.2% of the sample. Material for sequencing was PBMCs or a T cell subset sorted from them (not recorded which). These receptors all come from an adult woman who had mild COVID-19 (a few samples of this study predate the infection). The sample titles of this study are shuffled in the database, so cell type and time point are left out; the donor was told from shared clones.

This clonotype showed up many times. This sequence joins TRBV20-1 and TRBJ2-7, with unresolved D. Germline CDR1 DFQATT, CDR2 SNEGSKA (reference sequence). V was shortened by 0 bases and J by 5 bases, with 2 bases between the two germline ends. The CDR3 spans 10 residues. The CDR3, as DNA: TGCAGTGCTAGAGATAACGAGCAGTACTTC. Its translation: CSARDNEQYF.

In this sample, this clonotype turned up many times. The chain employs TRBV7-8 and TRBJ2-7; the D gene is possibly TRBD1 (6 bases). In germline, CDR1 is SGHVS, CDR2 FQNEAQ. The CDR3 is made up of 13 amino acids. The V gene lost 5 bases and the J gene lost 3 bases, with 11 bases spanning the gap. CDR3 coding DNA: TGTGCCAGCAGCCTTGGGACATACTACGAGCAGTACTTC. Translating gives CASSLGTYYEQYF.

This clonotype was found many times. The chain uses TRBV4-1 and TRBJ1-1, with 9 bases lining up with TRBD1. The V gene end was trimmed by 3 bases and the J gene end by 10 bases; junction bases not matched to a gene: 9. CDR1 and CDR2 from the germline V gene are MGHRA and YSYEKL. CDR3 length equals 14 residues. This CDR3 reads CASSQPGTGMRAFF. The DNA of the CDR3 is TGCGCCAGCAGCCAGCCAGGGACAGGGATGAGAGCTTTCTTT.

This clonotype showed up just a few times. The CDR3 region is CATSDSGGAVEAFF. The CDR3 coding sequence is TGTGCCACCAGTGATTCGGGGGGAGCGGTGGAAGCTTTCTTT. V usage is TRBV24-1 and J usage is TRBJ1-1; the D gene is possibly TRBD1 (5 bases). V was shortened by 2 bases and J by 8 bases, with 14 bases between the two germline ends. CDR3 size: 14 residues. Germline lookup yields CDR1 KGHDR and CDR2 SFDVKD.

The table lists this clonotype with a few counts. CDR3 sequence: CSARRTSGGWGRTDTQYF. The CDR3 nucleotides are TGCAGTGCTAGACGGACTAGCGGGGGGTGGGGGCGCACAGATACGCAGTATTTT. The rearrangement uses TRBV20-1 and TRBJ2-3; TRBD2 matches at 14 bases. The CDR3 length is 18 residues. V lost 2 bases, J lost 1 base, and 8 bases stayed unmatched. Germline V lookup: CDR1 DFQATT, CDR2 SNEGSKA (reference sequence).

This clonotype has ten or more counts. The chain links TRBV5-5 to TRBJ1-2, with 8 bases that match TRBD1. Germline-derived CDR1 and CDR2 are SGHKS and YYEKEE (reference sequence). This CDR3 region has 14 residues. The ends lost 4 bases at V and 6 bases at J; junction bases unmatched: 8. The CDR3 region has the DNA TGTGCCAGCAGCCGCCCAGGACAGGGACATGGCTACACCTTC. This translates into CASSRPGQGHGYTF.

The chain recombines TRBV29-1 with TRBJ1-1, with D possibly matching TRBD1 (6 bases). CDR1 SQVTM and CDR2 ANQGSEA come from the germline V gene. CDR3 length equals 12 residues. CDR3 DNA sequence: TGCAATGCCGGGGGGCGTGACACTGAAGCTTTCTTT. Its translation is CNAGGRDTEAFF.

CDR3 coding DNA: TGTGCCAGCAGATCCTTTCAGTCCTACAATGAGCAGTTCTTC. It translates to CASRSFQSYNEQFF. The rearrangement joins TRBV7-2 to TRBJ2-1; D gene ambiguous. Germline CDR1 and CDR2: SGHTA and FQGNSA. Between the trimmed V and J ends, which lost 6 bases and 1 base, there was a span of 10 bases. This CDR3 region has 14 residues.

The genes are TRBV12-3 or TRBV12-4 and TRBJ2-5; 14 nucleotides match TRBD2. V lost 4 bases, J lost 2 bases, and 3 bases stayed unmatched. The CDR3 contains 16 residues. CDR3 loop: CASSSRLAGGQETQYF. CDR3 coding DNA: TGTGCCAGCAGTTCCAGACTAGCGGGGGGGCAAGAGACCCAGTACTTC.

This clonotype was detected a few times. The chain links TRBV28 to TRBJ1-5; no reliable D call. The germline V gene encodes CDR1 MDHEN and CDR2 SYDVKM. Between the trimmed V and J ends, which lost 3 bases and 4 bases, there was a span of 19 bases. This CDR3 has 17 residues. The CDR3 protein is CASSFRLLDEKNQPQHF. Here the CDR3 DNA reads TGTGCCAGCAGTTTCCGACTTTTGGACGAGAAGAATCAGCCCCAGCATTTT.

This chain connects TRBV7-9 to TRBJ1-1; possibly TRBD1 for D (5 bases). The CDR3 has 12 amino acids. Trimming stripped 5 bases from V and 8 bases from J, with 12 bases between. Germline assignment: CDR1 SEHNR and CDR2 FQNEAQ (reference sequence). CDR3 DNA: TGTGCCAGCAGCCAGTCGCGACAGGAAGCTTTCTTT. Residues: CASSQSRQEAFF.

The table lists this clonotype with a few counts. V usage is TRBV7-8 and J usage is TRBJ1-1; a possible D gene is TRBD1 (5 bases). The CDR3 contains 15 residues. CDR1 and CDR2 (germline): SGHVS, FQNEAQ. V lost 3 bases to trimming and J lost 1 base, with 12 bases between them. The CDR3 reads CASSFHGAGNTEAFF. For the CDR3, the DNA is TGTGCCAGCAGCTTTCACGGGGCCGGGAACACTGAAGCTTTCTTT. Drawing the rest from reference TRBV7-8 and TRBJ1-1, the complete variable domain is GAGVSQSPRYKVAKRGQDVALRCDPISGHVSLFWYQQALGQGPEFLTYFQNEAQLDKSGLPSDRFFAERPEGSVSTLKIQRTQQEDSAVYLCASSFHGAGNTEAFFGQGTRLTVV.

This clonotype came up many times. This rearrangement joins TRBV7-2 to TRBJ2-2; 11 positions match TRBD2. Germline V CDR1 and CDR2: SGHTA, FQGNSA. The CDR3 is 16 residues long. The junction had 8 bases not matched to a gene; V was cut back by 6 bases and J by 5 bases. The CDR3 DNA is TGTGCCAGCAGAGAAACTAGCGGGGGTTTTACCGGGGAGCTGTTTTTT. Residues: CASRETSGGFTGELFF. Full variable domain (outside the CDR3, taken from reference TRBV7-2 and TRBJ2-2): GAGVSQSPSNKVTEKGKDVELRCDPISGHTALYWYRQSLGQGLEFLIYFQGNSAPDKSGLPSDRFSAERTGGSVSTLTIQRTQQEDSAVYLCASRETSGGFTGELFFGEGSRLTVL.

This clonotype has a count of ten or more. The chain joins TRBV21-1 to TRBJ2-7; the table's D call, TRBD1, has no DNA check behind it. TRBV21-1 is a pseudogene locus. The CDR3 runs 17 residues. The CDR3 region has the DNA TGTGCCAGCAGCAAAGAGTTGAAAGGACAGGGGCTTTACGAGCAGTACTTC. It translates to CASSKELKGQGLYEQYF.

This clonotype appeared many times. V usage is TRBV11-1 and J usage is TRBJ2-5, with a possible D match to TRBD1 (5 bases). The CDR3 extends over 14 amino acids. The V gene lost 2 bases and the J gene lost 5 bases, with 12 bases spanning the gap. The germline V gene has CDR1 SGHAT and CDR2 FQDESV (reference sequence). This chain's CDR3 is CASSLSRGRETQYF. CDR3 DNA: TGTGCCAGCAGCTTATCTAGGGGCCGGGAGACCCAGTACTTC.

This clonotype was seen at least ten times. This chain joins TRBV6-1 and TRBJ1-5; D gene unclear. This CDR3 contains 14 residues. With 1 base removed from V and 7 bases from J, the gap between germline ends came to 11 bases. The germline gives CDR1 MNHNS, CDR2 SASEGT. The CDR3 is CASSEGVRVQPQHF. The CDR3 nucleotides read TGTGCCAGCAGTGAAGGGGTGAGAGTCCAGCCCCAGCATTTT.

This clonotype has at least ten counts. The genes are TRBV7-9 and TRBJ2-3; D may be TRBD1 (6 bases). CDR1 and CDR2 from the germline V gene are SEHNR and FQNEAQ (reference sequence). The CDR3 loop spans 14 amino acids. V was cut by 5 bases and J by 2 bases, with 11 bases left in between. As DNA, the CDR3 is TGTGCCAGCAGCGCGGACAGTCCCACAGATACGCAGTATTTT. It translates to CASSADSPTDTQYF.

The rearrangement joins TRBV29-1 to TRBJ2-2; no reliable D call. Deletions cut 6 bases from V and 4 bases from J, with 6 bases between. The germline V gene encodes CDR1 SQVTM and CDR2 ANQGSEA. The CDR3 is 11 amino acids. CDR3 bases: TGCAGCGTCGTGGGCACCGGGGAGCTGTTTTTT. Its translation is CSVVGTGELFF.

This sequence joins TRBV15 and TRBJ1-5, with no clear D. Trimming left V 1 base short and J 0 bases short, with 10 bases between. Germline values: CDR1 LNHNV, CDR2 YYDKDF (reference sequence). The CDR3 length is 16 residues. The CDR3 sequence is CATSRGGQYSNQPQHF. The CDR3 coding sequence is TGTGCCACCAGCAGAGGTGGGCAGTATAGCAATCAGCCCCAGCATTTT.

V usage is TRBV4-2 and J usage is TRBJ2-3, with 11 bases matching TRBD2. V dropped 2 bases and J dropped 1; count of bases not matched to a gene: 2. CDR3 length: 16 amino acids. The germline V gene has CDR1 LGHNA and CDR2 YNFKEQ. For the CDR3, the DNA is TGTGCCAGCAGCCAAAAACTAGCGGGAGGCACAGATACGCAGTATTTT. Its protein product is CASSQKLAGGTDTQYF.

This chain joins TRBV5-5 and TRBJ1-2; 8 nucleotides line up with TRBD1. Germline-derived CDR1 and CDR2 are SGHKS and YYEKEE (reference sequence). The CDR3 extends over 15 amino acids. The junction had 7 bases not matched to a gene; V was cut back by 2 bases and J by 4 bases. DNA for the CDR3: TGTGCCAGCAGCTTTCAGGGGGCGGTTGGCTATGGCTACACCTTC. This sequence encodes CASSFQGAVGYGYTF.